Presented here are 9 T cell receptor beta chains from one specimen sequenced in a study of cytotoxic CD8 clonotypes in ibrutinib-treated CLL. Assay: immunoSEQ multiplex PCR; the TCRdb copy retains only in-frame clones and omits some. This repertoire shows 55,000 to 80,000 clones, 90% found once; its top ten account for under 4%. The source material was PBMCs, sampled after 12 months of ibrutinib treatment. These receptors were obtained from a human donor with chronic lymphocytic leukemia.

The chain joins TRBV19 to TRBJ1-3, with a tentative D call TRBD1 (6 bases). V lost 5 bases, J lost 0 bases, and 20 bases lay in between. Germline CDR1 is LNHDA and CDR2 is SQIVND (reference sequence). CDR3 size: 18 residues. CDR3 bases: TGTGCCAGTAGTCGGGACAAACGGTACCTGGACTCTGGAAACACCATATATTTT. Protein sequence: CASSRDKRYLDSGNTIYF.

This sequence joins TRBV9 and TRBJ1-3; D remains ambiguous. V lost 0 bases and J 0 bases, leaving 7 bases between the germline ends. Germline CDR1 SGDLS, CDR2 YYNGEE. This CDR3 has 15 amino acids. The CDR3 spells CASSVDIASGNTIYF. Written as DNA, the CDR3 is TGTGCCAGCAGCGTAGATATCGCCTCTGGAAACACCATATATTTT.

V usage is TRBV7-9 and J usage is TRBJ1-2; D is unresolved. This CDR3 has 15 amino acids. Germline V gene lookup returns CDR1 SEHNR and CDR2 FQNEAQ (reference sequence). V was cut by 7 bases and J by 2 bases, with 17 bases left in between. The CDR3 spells CASNPNLGRNYGYTF. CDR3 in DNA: TGTGCCAGCAACCCCAACCTGGGCCGCAACTATGGCTACACCTTC.

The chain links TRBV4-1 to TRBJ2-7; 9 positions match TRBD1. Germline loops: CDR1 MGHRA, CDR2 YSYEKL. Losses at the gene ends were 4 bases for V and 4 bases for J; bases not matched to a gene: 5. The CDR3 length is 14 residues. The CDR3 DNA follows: TGCGCCAGCAGCCCCCGGGACAGGGAGTACGAGCAGTACTTC. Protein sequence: CASSPRDREYEQYF.

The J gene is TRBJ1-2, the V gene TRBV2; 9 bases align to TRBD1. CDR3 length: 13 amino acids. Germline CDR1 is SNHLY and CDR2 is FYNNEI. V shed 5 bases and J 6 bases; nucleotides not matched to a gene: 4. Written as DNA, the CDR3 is TGTGCCAGCAGTCCCGGGACAGGGAATGGCTACACCTTC. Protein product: CASSPGTGNGYTF.

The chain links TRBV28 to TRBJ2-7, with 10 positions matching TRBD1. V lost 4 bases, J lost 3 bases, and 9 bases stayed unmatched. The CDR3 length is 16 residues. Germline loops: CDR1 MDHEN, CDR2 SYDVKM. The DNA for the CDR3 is TGTGCCAGCAGTTCCTCCGGGACAGGGGTCCGCTACGAGCAGTACTTC. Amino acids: CASSSSGTGVRYEQYF.

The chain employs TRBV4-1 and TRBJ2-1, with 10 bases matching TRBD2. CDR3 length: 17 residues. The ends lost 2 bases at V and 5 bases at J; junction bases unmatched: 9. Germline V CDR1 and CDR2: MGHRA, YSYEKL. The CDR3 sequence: CASSQTPLAGANNEQFF. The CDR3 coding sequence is TGCGCCAGCAGCCAAACCCCTCTAGCGGGAGCAAACAATGAGCAGTTCTTC.

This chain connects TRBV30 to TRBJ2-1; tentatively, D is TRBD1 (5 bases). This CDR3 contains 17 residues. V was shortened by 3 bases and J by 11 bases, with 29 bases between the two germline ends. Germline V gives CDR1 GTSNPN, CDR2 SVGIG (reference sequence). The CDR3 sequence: CAWSLTVAHAKNLKQFF. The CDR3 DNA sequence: TGTGCCTGGAGCTTGACAGTTGCACATGCAAAAAATCTAAAGCAGTTCTTC.

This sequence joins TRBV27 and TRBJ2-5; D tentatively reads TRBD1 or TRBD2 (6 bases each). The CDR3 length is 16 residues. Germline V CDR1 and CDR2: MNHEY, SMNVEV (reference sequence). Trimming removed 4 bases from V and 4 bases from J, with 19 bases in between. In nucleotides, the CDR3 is TGTGCCAGCAGTTCGATCAGGAGAGGGGGGCCAGAGACCCAGTACTTC. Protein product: CASSSIRRGGPETQYF.